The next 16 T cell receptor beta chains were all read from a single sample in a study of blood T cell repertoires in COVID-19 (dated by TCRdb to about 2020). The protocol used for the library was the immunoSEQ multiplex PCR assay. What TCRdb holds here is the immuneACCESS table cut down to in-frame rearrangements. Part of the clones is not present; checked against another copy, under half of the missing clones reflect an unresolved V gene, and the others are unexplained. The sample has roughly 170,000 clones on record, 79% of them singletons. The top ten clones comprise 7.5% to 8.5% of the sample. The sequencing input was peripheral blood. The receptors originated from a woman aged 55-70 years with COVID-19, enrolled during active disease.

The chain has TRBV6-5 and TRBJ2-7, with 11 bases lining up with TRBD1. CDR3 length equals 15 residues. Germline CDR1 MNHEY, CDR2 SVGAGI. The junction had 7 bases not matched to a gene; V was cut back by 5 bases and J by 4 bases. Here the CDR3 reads CASSLAGTGGYEQYV. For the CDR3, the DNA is TGTGCCAGCAGTCTAGCCGGGACAGGGGGGTACGAGCAGTACGTC.

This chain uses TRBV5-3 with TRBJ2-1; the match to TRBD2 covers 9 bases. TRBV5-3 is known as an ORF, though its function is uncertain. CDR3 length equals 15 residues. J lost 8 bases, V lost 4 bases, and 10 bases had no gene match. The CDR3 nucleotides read TGTGCCAGAAGCGTCGCGGCGGGAGGGCCATATGAGCAGTTCTTC. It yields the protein CARSVAAGGPYEQFF.

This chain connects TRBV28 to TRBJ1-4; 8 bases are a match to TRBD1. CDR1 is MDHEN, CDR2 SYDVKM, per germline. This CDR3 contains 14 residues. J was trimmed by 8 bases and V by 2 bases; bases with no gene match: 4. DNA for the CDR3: TGTGCCAGCAGTTTACTAACAGGGGGAGAAAAACTGTTTTTT. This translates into CASSLLTGGEKLFF.

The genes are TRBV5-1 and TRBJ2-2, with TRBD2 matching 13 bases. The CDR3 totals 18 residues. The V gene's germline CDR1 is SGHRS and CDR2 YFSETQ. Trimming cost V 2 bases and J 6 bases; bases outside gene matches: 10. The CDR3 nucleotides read TGCGCCAGCAGCTTAACTAGCGGGGGGGTACGAGGACCCGGGGAGCTGTTTTTT. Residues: CASSLTSGGVRGPGELFF.

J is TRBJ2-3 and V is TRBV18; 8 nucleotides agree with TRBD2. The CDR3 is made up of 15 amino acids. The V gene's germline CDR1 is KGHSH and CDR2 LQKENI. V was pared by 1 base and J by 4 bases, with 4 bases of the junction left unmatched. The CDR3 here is CASSPLAGRADTQYF. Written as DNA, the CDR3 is TGTGCCAGCTCACCACTAGCGGGGAGGGCAGATACGCAGTATTTT.

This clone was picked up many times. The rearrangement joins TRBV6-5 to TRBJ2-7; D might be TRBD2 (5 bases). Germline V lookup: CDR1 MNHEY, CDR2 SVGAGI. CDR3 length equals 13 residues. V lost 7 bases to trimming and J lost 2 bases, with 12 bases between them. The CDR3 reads CASTDGSPYEQYF. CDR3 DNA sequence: TGTGCCAGCACCGATGGGAGTCCCTACGAGCAGTACTTC.

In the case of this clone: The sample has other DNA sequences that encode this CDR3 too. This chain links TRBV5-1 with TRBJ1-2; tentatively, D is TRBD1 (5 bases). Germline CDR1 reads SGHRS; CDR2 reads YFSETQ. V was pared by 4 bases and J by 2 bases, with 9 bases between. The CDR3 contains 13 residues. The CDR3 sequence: CASSPDRNYGYTF. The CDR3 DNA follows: TGCGCCAGCAGCCCCGACAGAAACTATGGCTACACCTTC.

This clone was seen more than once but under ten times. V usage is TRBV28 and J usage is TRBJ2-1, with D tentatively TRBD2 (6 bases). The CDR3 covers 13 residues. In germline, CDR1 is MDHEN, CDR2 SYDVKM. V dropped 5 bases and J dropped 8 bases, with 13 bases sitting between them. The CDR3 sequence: CASSRGEGHEQFF. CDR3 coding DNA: TGTGCCAGCAGTCGCGGGGAAGGCCATGAGCAGTTCTTC.

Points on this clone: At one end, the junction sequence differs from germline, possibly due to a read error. The CDR3 here is CASSESTGVGGVALRF. CDR3 bases: TGTGCCAGCAGTGAGTCGACGGGAGTTGGCGGGGTTGCGTTGAGGTTC. The J gene is TRBJ1-2, the V gene TRBV2; the D is unclear. This CDR3 region has 16 residues. CDR1 and CDR2 from the germline V gene are SNHLY and FYNNEI.

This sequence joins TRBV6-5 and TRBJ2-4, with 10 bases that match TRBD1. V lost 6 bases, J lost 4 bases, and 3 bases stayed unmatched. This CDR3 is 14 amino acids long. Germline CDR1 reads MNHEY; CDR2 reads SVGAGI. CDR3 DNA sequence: TGTGCCAGCAGCCGGGGACAGGGGAAAAACATTCAGTACTTC. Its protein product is CASSRGQGKNIQYF.

In DNA, the CDR3 is TGTGCCAGTAACTACAGGGGGCTAAACACTGAAGCTTTCTTT. Translated: CASNYRGLNTEAFF. The chain recombines TRBV19 with TRBJ1-1, with 9 bases identical to TRBD1. The germline V gene encodes CDR1 LNHDA and CDR2 SQIVND (reference sequence). The CDR3 sequence is 14 residues long. The ends lost 7 bases at V and 2 bases at J; junction bases unmatched: 5.

CDR3 loop: CASSLEQLTDTQYF. The DNA of the CDR3 is TGCGCCAGCAGCTTGGAACAGCTCACAGATACGCAGTATTTT. This chain joins TRBV5-1 and TRBJ2-3; D gene ambiguous. Germline values: CDR1 SGHRS, CDR2 YFSETQ. The CDR3 loop spans 14 amino acids. Trimming left V 0 bases short and J 2 bases short, with 7 bases between.

The CDR3 spells CASSARTGSGNTIYF. Written as DNA, the CDR3 is TGTGCCAGCAGCGCCCGGACAGGGTCTGGAAACACCATATATTTT. V is TRBV11-2 and J is TRBJ1-3; 8 bases are shared with TRBD1. Germline values: CDR1 SGHAT, CDR2 FQNNGV. CDR3 length: 15 amino acids. J gave up 1 base and V 5 bases, and 4 bases lay outside the gene matches.

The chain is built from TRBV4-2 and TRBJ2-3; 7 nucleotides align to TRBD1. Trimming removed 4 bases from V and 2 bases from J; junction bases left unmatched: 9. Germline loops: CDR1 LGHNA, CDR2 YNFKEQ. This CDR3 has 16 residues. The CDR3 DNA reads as TGTGCCAGCAGCCCTTTCCGGGACAGAGACACAGATACGCAGTATTTT. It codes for CASSPFRDRDTDTQYF.

CDR3: CASSRTSARRFF. The DNA for the CDR3 is TGTGCCAGCAGCCGCACAAGCGCGAGGCGGTTCTTC. This chain links TRBV7-2 with TRBJ2-1; no firm D call. The CDR3 length is 12 residues. Per germline, CDR1 SGHTA and CDR2 FQGNSA. V shed 5 bases and J shed 15 bases, with 17 bases lying between them.

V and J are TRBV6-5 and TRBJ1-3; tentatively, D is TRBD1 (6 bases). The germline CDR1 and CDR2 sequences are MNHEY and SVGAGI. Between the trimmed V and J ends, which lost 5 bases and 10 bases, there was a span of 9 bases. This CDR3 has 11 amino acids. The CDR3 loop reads CASSRQETIYF. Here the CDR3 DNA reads TGTGCCAGCAGTAGACAGGAGACCATATATTTT.